This T cell receptor (beta chain) was sequenced in a study of T cell repertoires and HLA-DP antigens. The CDR3 is 14 amino acids. From germline, CDR1 is SNHLY and CDR2 FYNNEI. V shed 6 bases and J 4 bases; nucleotides not matched to a gene: 4. Note on this clone: The target antigen is unknown.

Clones were read by immunoSEQ multiplex PCR, and TCRdb kept only the in-frame ones, dropping some. The sample comprises approximately 86,000 clones, around nine tenths of which are singletons, and less than 2% rests with the top ten. The receptor comes from a man between 45 and 60 years old in good health and CMV-seronegative. The chain combines TRBV2 with TRBJ2-7, with TRBD2 matching 12 bases. Sequencing input: CD4+ T cells from PBMCs. This CDR3 reads CASRATSGGYEQYF. Written as DNA, the CDR3 is TGTGCCAGCAGGGCGACTAGCGGGGGTTACGAGCAGTACTTC.